The 20 T cell receptor beta chains below all came from one sample that was sequenced in a study of CD8 T cells in Susac syndrome. An amount of RNA that ranged from roughly 0.45 to 1 ug was reverse transcribed with random hexamers. TCRdb reprocessed the immunoSEQ multiplex PCR reads via MiXCR and lists one record per CDR3 protein. The sample has around 190,000 distinct CDR3 sequences; 85% to 95% are singletons. The source material was CD8+ T cells from PBMCs. The receptors shown here come from a human donor with multiple sclerosis.

The rearrangement joins TRBV5-1 to TRBJ2-1; D might be TRBD2 (6 bases). Trimming left V 4 bases short and J 4 bases short, with 15 bases between. This CDR3 comprises 15 residues. Per the germline V gene, CDR1 is SGHRS and CDR2 is YFSETQ. DNA for the CDR3: TGCGCCAGCAGCCCGGAGGGTGGAGGGTACAATGAGCAGTTCTTC. Amino acid sequence: CASSPEGGGYNEQFF.

The chain has TRBV3-1 and TRBJ2-1; TRBD2 aligns across 13 bases. Per germline, CDR1 LGHDT and CDR2 YNNKEL (reference sequence). Unmatched junction bases numbered 8, after V lost 4 bases and J lost 8 bases. This CDR3 contains 16 residues. CDR3 DNA sequence: TGTGCCAGCAGCCCTGGACTAGCGGGAGTCATCCATGAGCAGTTCTTC. Its translation: CASSPGLAGVIHEQFF.

V usage is TRBV9 and J usage is TRBJ2-7; D remains unclear. Germline V CDR1 and CDR2: SGDLS, YYNGEE. The V and J ends lost 3 bases and 6 bases respectively, with 13 bases between them. The CDR3 length is 13 residues. The CDR3 region is CASSDLTLGEQYF. The CDR3 nucleotides are TGTGCCAGCAGCGACCTGACTCTCGGCGAGCAGTACTTC.

The CDR3: CASSVGSGRSYGYTF. The DNA of the CDR3 is TGTGCCAGCAGCGTAGGATCGGGTAGGAGCTATGGCTACACCTTC. This chain links TRBV9 with TRBJ1-2; no clear D. CDR3 size: 15 residues. CDR1 is SGDLS, CDR2 YYNGEE, per germline. Trimming stripped 0 bases from V and 4 bases from J, with 13 bases between.

V gene TRBV14 combines with J gene TRBJ1-2; D is possibly TRBD1 (6 bases). The CDR3 contains 13 residues. Germline V gene data show CDR1 as SGHDN and CDR2 as FVKESK. V was trimmed by 4 bases and J by 7 bases, leaving 13 bases between them. CDR3 region: CASSRFRGGGYTF. CDR3 nucleotide sequence: TGTGCCAGCAGCCGGTTCAGGGGAGGTGGCTACACCTTC. The full variable domain, completed using reference TRBV14 and TRBJ1-2, is EAGVTQFPSHSVIEKGQTVTLRCDPISGHDNLYWYRRVMGKEIKFLLHFVKESKQDESGMPNNRFLAERTGGTYSTLKVQPAELEDSGVYFCASSRFRGGGYTFGSGTRLTVV.

The chain employs TRBV20-1 and TRBJ1-5, with a tentative D call TRBD1 (5 bases). The CDR3 is 13 amino acids. The V end lost 0 bases, the J end lost 5 bases, and 8 bases lay between the germline ends. In germline, CDR1 is DFQATT, CDR2 SNEGSKA (reference sequence). CDR3 amino acids: CSARDGGYQPQHF. The CDR3 DNA reads TGCAGTGCTAGAGATGGGGGTTATCAGCCCCAGCATTTT.

The chain is built from TRBV21-1 and TRBJ2-5; TRBD1 was called by the table and not checked on the DNA. TRBV21-1 is a listed pseudogene. This CDR3 region has 15 residues. CDR3 DNA: TGTGCCAGCAGCAAAACGCAATCAGGGGGCGAGACCCAGTACTTC. Protein sequence: CASSKTQSGGETQYF.

The chain couples TRBV3-1 to TRBJ2-1; D is possibly TRBD1 (5 bases). The CDR3 covers 14 residues. The V and J ends lost 0 bases and 10 bases respectively, with 13 bases between them. Germline V CDR1 and CDR2: LGHDT, YNNKEL (reference sequence). The CDR3 DNA reads TGTGCCAGCAGCCAAGATCCCGGACAAGTAGAGCAGTTCTTC. Protein: CASSQDPGQVEQFF.

The chain couples TRBV19 to TRBJ1-1; D is uncertain. The length of the CDR3 is 16 residues. Trimming took 6 bases from V and 5 from J, leaving 22 bases between them. Germline V gene data show CDR1 as LNHDA and CDR2 as SQIVND (reference sequence). CDR3 residues: CASSLDFAGWLTEAFF. DNA for the CDR3: TGTGCCAGTAGCCTAGATTTCGCTGGCTGGTTGACTGAAGCTTTCTTT.

V gene TRBV12-3 or TRBV12-4 combines with J gene TRBJ2-1, with TRBD1 matching over 7 bases. The CDR3 loop spans 14 amino acids. The J segment lost 6 bases and the V segment lost 5 bases, leaving 7 bases of the junction unmatched. The CDR3: CASSMTGSRNEQFF. CDR3 nucleotide sequence: TGTGCCAGCAGTATGACAGGGTCTCGCAATGAGCAGTTCTTC.

The chain links TRBV4-2 to TRBJ2-5, with D possibly matching TRBD2 (6 bases). This CDR3 contains 15 residues. Germline lookup yields CDR1 LGHNA and CDR2 YNFKEQ. V lost 4 bases and J 2 bases, leaving 14 bases between the germline ends. This CDR3 is CASSPPGSPQETQYF. CDR3 nucleotides: TGTGCCAGCAGCCCGCCCGGGAGCCCACAAGAGACCCAGTACTTC.

The genes are TRBV4-1 and TRBJ1-2; D gene uncertain. Germline V gene sequence: CDR1 MGHRA, CDR2 YSYEKL. The V gene lost 3 bases and the J gene lost 6 bases, with 11 bases spanning the gap. This CDR3 region has 13 residues. The CDR3 reads CASSHRASDGYTF. As DNA, the CDR3 is TGCGCCAGCAGCCATCGGGCATCCGATGGCTACACCTTC.

The J gene is TRBJ2-7, the V gene TRBV9, with TRBD2 matching over 7 bases. The CDR3 loop spans 13 amino acids. Germline V gives CDR1 SGDLS, CDR2 YYNGEE. V was clipped by 2 bases and J by 3 bases; unmatched bases: 2. The CDR3 loop is CASSVREGYEQYF. As DNA, the CDR3 is TGTGCCAGCAGCGTGAGGGAGGGCTACGAGCAGTACTTC.

V gene TRBV27 combines with J gene TRBJ1-1; D is unclear. Trimming left V 5 bases short and J 5 bases short, with 12 bases between. Germline CDR1 reads MNHEY; CDR2 reads SMNVEV (reference sequence). The CDR3 contains 13 residues. CDR3 sequence (DNA): TGTGCCAGCAGTCCTCGAGGGCGGACTGAAGCTTTCTTT. It encodes CASSPRGRTEAFF.

The J gene is TRBJ2-1, the V gene TRBV5-4; unclear D gene. V shed 2 bases and J shed 2 bases, with 11 bases lying between them. This CDR3 is built from 15 residues. Per the germline V gene, CDR1 is SGHNT and CDR2 is YYREEE (reference sequence). CDR3 coding DNA: TGTGCCAGCAGCTTCGAAACCCGGGCCTACAATGAGCAGTTCTTC. Translated: CASSFETRAYNEQFF.

The chain carries TRBV12-3 or TRBV12-4 and TRBJ2-5; the D is unclear. This CDR3 contains 10 residues. The germline V and J ends were trimmed by 7 bases and 5 bases, with 5 bases remaining between them. CDR3: CASMSETQYF. In DNA, the CDR3 is TGTGCCAGCATGTCGGAGACCCAGTACTTC.

The chain links TRBV27 to TRBJ2-3; TRBD2 agrees at 13 bases. The CDR3 is made up of 16 amino acids. V lost 0 bases, J lost 6 bases, and 3 bases stayed unmatched. Germline assignment: CDR1 MNHEY and CDR2 SMNVEV (reference sequence). CDR3 bases: TGTGCCAGCAGTTTATCCCAGACTAGCGGGAGGGATACGCAGTATTTT. This codes for CASSLSQTSGRDTQYF.

The V call is TRBV20-1, the J call TRBJ2-7; D gene unclear. From germline, CDR1 is DFQATT and CDR2 SNEGSKA (reference sequence). The CDR3 extends over 13 amino acids. The germline V and J ends were trimmed by 1 base and 0 bases, with 7 bases remaining between them. CDR3 residues: CSARGEGSYEQYF. The CDR3 DNA is TGCAGTGCTAGAGGGGAAGGCTCCTACGAGCAGTACTTC.

This clonotype is a singleton in its sample. This chain joins TRBV3-1 and TRBJ2-7; 8 nucleotides match TRBD1. The CDR3 extends over 15 amino acids. Germline V CDR1 and CDR2: LGHDT, YNNKEL (reference sequence). Germline trimming cut 0 bases from V and 2 bases from J; bases unmatched to any gene: 3. This chain's CDR3 is CASSQEDRATYEQYF. The CDR3 coding sequence is TGTGCCAGCAGCCAAGAGGACAGGGCGACCTACGAGCAGTACTTC.

The chain uses TRBV29-1 and TRBJ1-2; D uncertain. Germline-derived CDR1 and CDR2 are SQVTM and ANQGSEA. This CDR3 is 14 amino acids long. The V gene lost 3 bases and the J gene lost 1 base, with 12 bases spanning the gap. Here the CDR3 DNA reads TGCAGCGTTGATAAGGCGGGAAATAACTATGGCTACACCTTC. It codes for CSVDKAGNNYGYTF.